The next 2 T cell receptor beta chains were all read from a single sample in a study of T cell responses to AZD1222 COVID-19 vaccine. The table came from immunoSEQ multiplex PCR; TCRdb's copy has only in-frame clones and leaves some out. The profile shows around 120,000 clones, over 85% of them singletons. The sample in question was peripheral blood, obtained on day 0 of AZD1222 vaccination. The receptors here all came from an adult in good health.

The V and J genes are TRBV3-1 (or the pseudogene TRBV3-2) and TRBJ1-4; D uncertain. Trimming stripped 4 bases from V and 8 bases from J, with 11 bases between. Germline values: CDR1 LGHDT, CDR2 YNNKEL (reference sequence). The CDR3 consists of 13 residues. The CDR3 is CASSPTPIEKLFF. CDR3 bases: TGTGCCAGCAGCCCGACGCCAATCGAAAAACTGTTTTTT.

The chain employs TRBV28 and TRBJ1-5; D uncertain. From germline, CDR1 is MDHEN and CDR2 SYDVKM. The CDR3 covers 14 residues. V lost 1 base to trimming and J lost 6 bases, with 10 bases between them. In DNA, the CDR3 is TGTGCCAGCAGTTTATCGACGGCGAGTCAGCCCCAGCATTTT. It codes for CASSLSTASQPQHF.